Described below is a single T cell receptor (beta chain) sequence and its context. The antigen remains unidentified. This sample was taken from a study of chemoradiotherapy in HPV16-positive cancers. At the level of the study: Two HPV16-positive patients' cells yielded candidate HPV-specific clones and common motifs.

V was cut by 0 bases and J by 9 bases, with 18 bases left in between. Germline V gene lookup returns CDR1 SGHDT and CDR2 YYEEEE. The CDR3 length is 15 residues. Points from the study as a whole: During treatment, candidate HPV-specific clones and E7-related motifs expanded in tumor. In HPV16-positive patients, HPV-responsive T-cell expansion tracked better recurrence-free survival. Only a couple of HPV16-positive patients supplied the functional HPV-specificity definition.

Using immunoSEQ multiplex PCR, the repertoire was profiled, and TCRdb retains in-frame clones only, with some absent. Of some 670 clones listed, around 80% are singletons. The sequence came from a human donor with HPV-associated anogenital cancer. Sequencing used tumor tissue, obtained from a patient who underwent chemoradiotherapy. This chain connects TRBV5-6 to TRBJ1-1; D is unresolved. CDR3: CASSLGGYRLQKAFF. CDR3 DNA: TGTGCCAGCAGCTTGGGGGGATATAGGTTACAGAAAGCTTTCTTT.